This T cell receptor beta chain was obtained from a study of CD8 T cells in ankylosing spondylitis. Regarding the study as a whole: Ankylosing spondylitis blood appeared to carry a characteristic TCR beta motif of seven to nine highly homologous variants.

TCRdb re-called the 5' RACE reads through MiXCR, storing one row per CDR3 protein. The table shows approximately 24,000 distinct CDR3 sequences, with just over 2.5% occurring only once. This clonotype was seen at least ten times. Its target is not known. The CDR3 consists of 14 residues. CDR1 is SGDLS and CDR2 is YYNGEE in the germline V gene. Trimming took 0 bases from V and 6 from J, leaving 10 bases between them. The chain recombines TRBV9 with TRBJ2-4, with D tentatively TRBD1 (5 bases). The specimen sequenced was blood, either unsorted or a sorted T cell fraction (not recorded which). The sequence came from a female donor with ankylosing spondylitis or in good health (not recorded which). This chain's CDR3 is CASSVEGLGNIQYF. The DNA for the CDR3 is TGTGCCAGCAGCGTAGAGGGGCTCGGAAACATTCAGTACTTC.